This T cell receptor beta chain came from a study of OX40 agonist ivuxolimab in advanced cancers. Study at large: People in dose escalation had one of these cancers: hepatocellular carcinoma, melanoma, renal cell or head and neck cancer.

Using immunoSEQ multiplex PCR, the repertoire was profiled, and TCRdb retains in-frame clones only, with some absent. Found here are fewer than 95,000 clones, approximately 85% of them singletons; the top ten hold under 0.75%. Prior autoimmune disease or systemic immunosuppression barred patients. A note on this clone: Its antigen is as yet unknown.

Whole-study findings and limits: The study observed clonal expansion of CD4+ and CD8+ blood T cells by week 6 at 0.1 to 3.0 mg/kg. Researchers report that CD8+ T cells had, on average, more expanded clones than CD4+.

CDR3 length equals 15 residues. CDR1 is SGHVS, CDR2 FQNEAQ, per germline. J lost 1 base, V lost 7 bases, and 7 bases had no gene match. The chain joins TRBV7-8 to TRBJ1-1; 9 bases are shared with TRBD1. The starting material was CD4+ or CD8+ T cells sorted from blood, obtained in a trial of the OX40 agonist ivuxolimab. The origin of this receptor is an adult with an advanced solid tumor such as melanoma, head and neck, liver or kidney cancer. The CDR3 loop reads CASILGTGRNTEAFF. DNA for the CDR3: TGTGCCAGCATCTTGGGGACAGGGAGGAACACTGAAGCTTTCTTT.